This passage covers 25 T cell receptor beta chains from one sample sequenced in a study of blood T cells in healthy people across ages. Through a sample-barcoded 5' primer and a J-beta primer mix, a second PCR was run for about 6 to 12 cycles. TCRdb re-derived calls from the 5' RACE reads in MiXCR, one entry per CDR3 protein. This sample has some 370,000 distinct CDR3 sequences, with about half found just once. Specimen: blood. The receptor set was obtained from a man aged 55 to 70 in good health.

The rearrangement joins TRBV7-9 to TRBJ2-6; a possible D gene is TRBD2 (7 bases). The CDR3 sequence is 16 residues long. The germline V gene encodes CDR1 SEHNR and CDR2 FQNEAQ (reference sequence). Trimming took off 6 bases at V and 2 bases at J, with 14 bases between the two ends. CDR3 sequence (DNA): TGTGCCAGCAGTATAGGGGGGGCAACTGGGGCCAACGTCCTGACTTTC. This translates into CASSIGGATGANVLTF.

The chain couples TRBV10-3 to TRBJ1-2; D remains unclear. In germline, CDR1 is ENHRY, CDR2 SYGVKD. V was trimmed by 0 bases and J by 6 bases, leaving 14 bases between them. CDR3 length equals 15 residues. This CDR3 reads CAISESQVSSNGYTF. The DNA for the CDR3 is TGTGCCATCAGTGAGTCTCAGGTGTCTTCTAATGGCTACACCTTC.

The V and J genes are TRBV7-9 and TRBJ2-5; TRBD2 might be the D (6 bases). Trimming left V 0 bases short and J 5 bases short, with 10 bases between. The V gene's germline CDR1 is SEHNR and CDR2 FQNEAQ (reference sequence). The CDR3 consists of 14 residues. The CDR3 DNA follows: TGTGCCAGCAGCTTAGCGGAGGGAGAGGAGACCCAGTACTTC. Amino acid sequence: CASSLAEGEETQYF.

In its sample, this clonotype was seen a few times. V gene TRBV12-5 combines with J gene TRBJ1-6; D perhaps matches TRBD1 (5 bases). This CDR3 comprises 14 residues. Germline V CDR1 and CDR2: LGHNT, FRNRAP. Trimming took 4 bases from V and 7 from J, leaving 11 bases between them. This CDR3 reads CASGSRDLNSPLHF. CDR3 DNA: TGTGCTAGTGGTTCCCGGGACCTCAATTCACCCCTCCACTTT.

The J gene is TRBJ2-5, the V gene TRBV29-1; 11 bases fit TRBD2. Germline lookup yields CDR1 SQVTM and CDR2 ANQGSEA. CDR3 size: 15 residues. V shed 7 bases, J shed 11 bases, and the junction held 18 bases outside the gene matches. The CDR3 DNA follows: TGCAGCGGGAGAGGTACTAGCGGGAGTGTCGATGAGCAGTACTTC. Translating gives CSGRGTSGSVDEQYF.

This chain connects TRBV6-5 to TRBJ2-3; maybe TRBD1 (8 bases). Trimming cost V 10 bases and J 5 bases, with 16 bases left between them. CDR3 length: 13 residues. Per germline, CDR1 MNHEY and CDR2 SVGAGI. CDR3 in DNA: TGTGCCACCCAAAACAGGGGGGGAGATACGCAGTATTTT. The encoded protein is CATQNRGGDTQYF.

This clonotype has a single count. The rearrangement uses TRBV5-1 and TRBJ2-1, with D tentatively TRBD1 (6 bases). This CDR3 comprises 15 residues. Per germline, CDR1 SGHRS and CDR2 YFSETQ. The V gene lost 4 bases and the J gene lost 5 bases, with 16 bases spanning the gap. DNA of the CDR3: TGCGCCAGCAGCAGGACAGAGGCTAAAAACAATGAGCAGTTCTTC. Its translation: CASSRTEAKNNEQFF.

The chain couples TRBV2 to TRBJ2-6, with TRBD1 matching over 7 bases. The CDR3 contains 18 residues. From germline, CDR1 is SNHLY and CDR2 FYNNEI. V was pared by 4 bases and J by 1 base, with 10 bases of the junction left unmatched. CDR3 in DNA: TGTGCCAGCAGTGCTGCCAGGGGGAGAACATCTGGGGCCAACGTCCTGACTTTC. This gives the protein CASSAARGRTSGANVLTF.

Concerning this clonotype: The junction does not match germline at one end; this may be a read error. The rearrangement joins TRBV12-3 or TRBV12-4 to TRBJ1-6; D remains unclear. CDR3 length: 15 residues. In DNA, the CDR3 is TGTGCCAGCAGTTCAGCGCTAACGGGCGATTCACCCCTTCACTTT. It encodes CASSSALTGDSPLHF.

Notes on this clonotype: A junction end diverges from the germline sequence, so it may reflect a read error. This chain uses TRBV4-3 with TRBJ1-1, with a tentative D call TRBD1 (6 bases). The CDR3 has 17 residues. The germline gives CDR1 LGHNA, CDR2 YSLEER. CDR3 sequence (DNA): TGCGCCAGCAGCCAAGATGCCAGGGGCGAGATGAACACTGAAGTTTTCTTT. This sequence encodes CASSQDARGEMNTEVFF.

In DNA form, the CDR3 reads TGTGCCACCAGTGAACCCGGAGGGGGAGAGACCCAGTACTTC. It encodes CATSEPGGGETQYF. The V gene is TRBV24-1, the J gene TRBJ2-5; the D call may be TRBD1 or TRBD2 (6 bases each). This CDR3 is built from 14 residues. Germline V gene data show CDR1 as KGHDR and CDR2 as SFDVKD. V was trimmed by 4 bases and J by 4 bases, leaving 12 bases between them.

This clonotype was counted a few times. The chain carries TRBV12-3 or TRBV12-4 and TRBJ2-5; D unclear. V lost 4 bases, J lost 5 bases, and 11 bases lay in between. CDR3 length: 13 residues. DNA for the CDR3: TGTGCCAGCAGTTCTAGTCTGGGGGAGACCCAGTACTTC. As protein: CASSSSLGETQYF.

To note about this clonotype: The junction shows a germline mismatch at one end, possibly a read error. The V gene is TRBV5-6, the J gene TRBJ2-3; 12 positions agree with TRBD2. The length of the CDR3 is 17 residues. CDR1 is SGHDT and CDR2 is YYEEEE in the germline V gene. The chain's CDR3 is CASSLVLAGGPTDRQYF. As DNA, the CDR3 is TGTGCCAGCAGCTTGGTCCTAGCGGGAGGGCCTACAGATAGGCAGTATTTT.

The table lists this clonotype with a count of one. The rearrangement joins TRBV5-1 to TRBJ2-4; 8 bases match TRBD1. The CDR3 consists of 17 residues. Germline trimming cut 3 bases from V and 5 bases from J; bases unmatched to any gene: 13. CDR1 is SGHRS and CDR2 is YFSETQ in the germline V gene. The CDR3 region is CASSYGGQGSAENIQYF. The CDR3 coding sequence is TGCGCCAGCAGCTACGGTGGACAGGGAAGTGCCGAAAACATTCAGTACTTC.

The chain uses TRBV4-2 and TRBJ2-1; a weak D match, TRBD2 (6 bases). The CDR3 is 19 amino acids. Between the trimmed V and J ends, which lost 4 bases and 3 bases, there was a span of 25 bases. Germline V CDR1 and CDR2: LGHNA, YNFKEQ. Here the CDR3 DNA reads TGTGCCAGCAGCCGCCGGGGGATAACCGGGACCCGAGACTACAATGAGCAGTTCTTC. It specifies CASSRRGITGTRDYNEQFF.

This clonotype has more than one count but fewer than ten. The chain has TRBV2 and TRBJ1-2; no reliable D call. The germline V and J ends were trimmed by 3 bases and 5 bases, with 10 bases remaining between them. The V gene's germline CDR1 is SNHLY and CDR2 FYNNEI. CDR3 length: 13 residues. As DNA, the CDR3 is TGTGCCAGCAGTGAGTCGACCGCTTATGGCTACACCTTC. It yields the protein CASSESTAYGYTF.

This clonotype showed up just a few times. The genes are TRBV11-3 and TRBJ1-1; possible D gene TRBD1, 6 bases. Germline CDR1 and CDR2: SGHNT and YENEEA. V lost 3 bases to trimming and J lost 5 bases, with 10 bases between them. This CDR3 has 13 amino acids. Here the CDR3 DNA reads TGTGCCAGCAGCTTCAGGGGAGAGACTGAAGCTTTCTTT. Protein sequence: CASSFRGETEAFF.

This sequence joins TRBV27 and TRBJ2-3; D might be TRBD2 (5 bases). The germline V and J ends were trimmed by 8 bases and 3 bases, with 15 bases remaining between them. Per germline, CDR1 MNHEY and CDR2 SMNVEV (reference sequence). The CDR3 spans 14 residues. The CDR3 DNA reads as TGTGCCAGCGGGGTAAAAGGAGGTACAGATACGCAGTATTTT. Amino acid sequence: CASGVKGGTDTQYF.

With regard to this clonotype: Mismatch with germline at one junction end may stem from a read error. The rearrangement joins TRBV3-1 to TRBJ1-2; D is uncertain. Germline-derived CDR1 and CDR2 are LGHDT and YNNKEL (reference sequence). This CDR3 spans 14 amino acids. CDR3 sequence (DNA): TGTGCCAGCAGCCAACGGGGTGATAACTATGGCTACATCTTC. Protein sequence: CASSQRGDNYGYIF.

The chain employs TRBV9 and TRBJ2-4; 8 nucleotides match TRBD1. The J call may be incorrect, as the DNA end agrees better with TRBJ2-7. Germline V gene lookup returns CDR1 SGDLS and CDR2 YYNGEE. The CDR3 has 15 amino acids. CDR3 coding DNA: TGTGCCAGCAGCGTAGACCCAGGGGGCCAGTACGAGCAGTACTTC. Residues: CASSVDPGGQYEQYF.

The chain carries TRBV5-1 and TRBJ2-5; D is unclear. Germline V CDR1 and CDR2: SGHRS, YFSETQ. This CDR3 is built from 14 residues. The V end was cut by 4 bases, the J end by 5 bases, with 15 bases between. The CDR3 protein is CASSPRPQRETQYF. Written as DNA, the CDR3 is TGCGCCAGCAGCCCCCGACCCCAGAGGGAGACCCAGTACTTC.

The V call is TRBV27, the J call TRBJ1-2; possible D gene TRBD1, 6 bases. V lost 6 bases and J 3 bases, leaving 11 bases between the germline ends. Germline CDR1 MNHEY, CDR2 SMNVEV (reference sequence). The CDR3 totals 13 residues. The CDR3, as DNA: TGTGCCAGCAGGCCGACAGGTTACTATGGCTACACCTTC. Translating it yields CASRPTGYYGYTF.

On this clonotype: This sequence may be a read error, since a much larger clone differs from it by one base. This chain connects TRBV12-3 or TRBV12-4 to TRBJ2-1; D is uncertain. CDR3 length equals 14 residues. The V end was cut by 2 bases, the J end by 10 bases, with 15 bases between. The CDR3 loop reads CASSLRFGFDEQFF. The CDR3 DNA follows: TGTGCCAGCAGTTTAAGGTTTGGGTTCGACGAGCAGTTCTTC.

For this clonotype: The germline gene is not matched at one end of the junction; a read error may be the cause. The V gene is TRBV6-5, the J gene TRBJ2-6, with TRBD1 matching over 7 bases. The CDR3 covers 17 residues. Germline-derived CDR1 and CDR2 are MNHEY and SVGAGI. CDR3 bases: TGTACCAGCAGTTTCGGGACAGTTAGCTCTGGGGCCAACGTCCTGACTTTC. Translated: CTSSFGTVSSGANVLTF.

The chain recombines TRBV4-2 with TRBJ2-3; 7 nucleotides line up with TRBD1. Unmatched junction bases numbered 13, after V lost 0 bases and J lost 4 bases. CDR1 LGHNA and CDR2 YNFKEQ come from the germline V gene. This CDR3 spans 18 amino acids. The CDR3 region is CASSQEGMVQGWADTQYF. The CDR3 DNA sequence: TGTGCCAGCAGCCAAGAGGGAATGGTACAGGGGTGGGCAGATACGCAGTATTTT.